Included here is one T cell receptor (beta chain) sequence, with context. The antigen this receptor binds is unknown. No base quality information exists; no much larger clone differs at one position. The CDR3 runs 13 amino acids, cysteine and phenylalanine included. Here the CDR3 DNA is all that survives: 39 bases in frame from base 1. Reading the germline V gene gives CDR1 SGHTA and CDR2 FQGNSA. V loses 3 bases, J loses 1 base, and the germline ends lie 6 bases apart. This entry comes from a study of cytomegalovirus exposure and HLA in healthy donors (dated by TCRdb to 2016 to 2017). Broadly, across the study: An earlier analysis of around 600 of the donors reported approximately 300 Gb of sequence data and around 120 million unique TCR beta sequences from 150 million to 200 million T cells. An early release that covered some 640 HLA-typed donors contained around 330 gigabases of sequencing data and around 85 million unique TCR sequences. Among the roughly 390 genotyped donors, around 81% belonged to the genetic ancestry cluster associated with self-reported Caucasian donors. The aim of the study was to test whether cataloging public T cell receptors could identify signatures of past pathogen exposure. The study profiled the T cell repertoires of hundreds of subjects by immunosequencing and related them to cytomegalovirus serostatus. In addition to the first cohort of 666 subjects, a separate validation cohort of approximately 130 different subjects was used. High-throughput TCR immunosequencing, statistical association of individual TCRs with disease status, and machine learning were combined to predict cytomegalovirus infection status. A later analysis re-examined previously published TCR beta repertoires from about 700 donors and added high-resolution HLA genotyping to investigate patterns of TCR occurrence. The later analysis used no new phenotypic data to find candidate immune exposures, relying instead on TCR beta sequences and their occurrence across donors. In an earlier analysis of a few hundred of the donors, high-throughput TCR beta sequencing was used to judge whether each TCR beta V gene segment behaved as functional or pseudogenic. Alongside the repertoire data, information on donor age, sex, ethnicity and CMV serostatus was compiled. A later genetic analysis took genome-wide SNP genotypes for 398 of the 666 donors and used that subset as a discovery cohort. Every repertoire in the discovery cohort had been generated on one and the same sequencing platform. HLA typing covered class I and class II loci at four-digit resolution. The number of typed donors differed by locus: 629-630 for A, B, C, DRB1 and DQB1; about 520 for DQA1; about 600 for DPA1; and approximately 450 for DPB1. Because of strong linkage in the cohort, roughly 5 DR-DQ haplotypes were treated as single units for association and clustering. On average, 235,054 unique TCR beta nucleotide sequences were sequenced per donor among 398 genotyped donors of the cohort, with 15% to 20% of those sequences being non-productive.

In total, 600 or so healthy bone marrow donors made up the cohort. At the time of sampling, all cohort members were nominally healthy, though unrecorded immune exposures were likely present. The donor was CMV seropositive and was included in the group of about 290 seropositive cohort members. A peripheral blood sample was collected from each donor, and TCR beta sequencing was performed on peripheral blood mononuclear cells. The Qiagen DNeasy Blood Extraction Kit was used to extract genomic DNA from the blood cell samples. The investigation overall reported the following: Because HLA typing was missing for some donors at each locus, association tests included only the typed subset. While some public TCRs were present in many individuals, most TCR sequences turned up only very rarely across donors. In vitro tests confirmed that a few of the cytomegalovirus-associated TCR beta chains recognize cytomegalovirus antigens. According to a later genetic analysis, donors in an Asian-associated ancestry cluster had fewer N-insertions in productive TCRs than the approximately 630-donor mean. In a later analysis, TCR association rates were found to vary across HLA loci, with the most associated TCRs seen for DRB1 alleles and the fewest for HLA-C alleles. A later analysis found that most CMV-associated TCR beta chains appeared HLA-restricted, with HLA associations seemingly driven largely by CMV exposure. V-gene and J-gene trimming of TCR beta chains was associated with a missense DCLRE1C variant in a later genetic analysis, and the association was replicated in an independent cohort. Broadly in line with IMGT annotations, most TCR beta V segments showed up in productive rearrangements about 87% or about 30% of the time in an earlier analysis of about 500 of the donors. Because the 87-base-pair reads could not distinguish some IMGT-functional V segments, including TRBV6-2 and TRBV6-3, those segments were excluded. The only immune exposure information available for the cohort was CMV serostatus. A group of highly shared sequence variants was considered likely to be a technical artifact of the sequencing pipeline. A later analysis found that HLA-associated TCR beta chains were more clonally expanded and had lower generation probabilities than equally common non-associated chains. Correlated functional status among segregating V segments might be attributable to linkage disequilibrium, but an unknown experimental factor could not be ruled out. The authors suggested that the approach could potentially be extended to other disease states and immunological phenotypes. Only TCR beta chains were sequenced in this cohort, and the absence of alpha or paired-chain data limited detectable features. The classifier was reported to diagnose cytomegalovirus status with high specificity and sensitivity in both the original cohort and the validation cohort. Sequencing depth was assumed to be roughly uniform across donors in the presence/absence analyses, though that assumption may not hold. A later analysis associated 15,000 or so TCR beta sequences with specific HLA alleles at a false discovery rate of 0.05. Because counts were too low, seventeen rarely observed V segments, including chromosome 9 orphons, were excluded from the earlier analysis of some 590 of the donors. A total of 164 TCR beta chains were listed by the study as associated with cytomegalovirus. A later analysis reported that several top co-occurrence clusters appeared linked to parvovirus B19, influenza, CMV and Epstein-Barr virus. A further reported finding was that TCR beta sequences accurately predicted the HLA-A and HLA-B alleles for most subjects in the first cohort. When HLA alleles, especially DR and DQ, strongly co-occurred, TCR associations were difficult to assign to individual alleles.

Library creation used the immunoSEQ multiplex PCR assay. A mixture of 60 forward primers for TCR Vbeta segments and 13 reverse primers for TCR Jbeta segments was used in the multiplex PCR. The CDR3 region of rearranged TCR beta genes was amplified from genomic DNA with a multiplex PCR assay. Amplified TCR beta libraries were sequenced as 87-base-pair reads on the Illumina HiSeq System. In the authors' own workflow: A later analysis counted some 80 million unique TCR beta chains across the 650 to 800 repertoires, and roughly 9.9 million of these chains were shared by at least two donors. To remove PCR and sequencing errors, raw reads were error-corrected and collapsed into unique sequences using a nearest-neighbor algorithm that merged closely related sequences. To assign V, D and J gene segments, CDR3 sequences were aligned to IMGT reference sequences. For a sequence to be retained, a match of at least six nucleotides was required to both a V gene segment and a J gene segment. Rearrangements were called productive when the CDR3 lacked stop codons and stayed in frame with V and J; all others were non-productive. Following IMGT convention, CDR3 was defined as the stretch from the second conserved V-encoded cysteine up to the conserved J-encoded phenylalanine. In an earlier analysis of approximately 500 of the donors, sequences lacking an unambiguous match to a single V gene segment were excluded. An earlier analysis of approximately 590 of the donors called V segments functional above 56.7% productive rearrangements and segregating when the between-donor standard deviation exceeded 5%. To diagnose cytomegalovirus status from the catalog of TCR beta chain sequences, a statistical classification framework was built. A later analysis assigned V and J genes by comparing TCR nucleotide sequences with IMGT/GENE-DB human TR gene sequences. In a later analysis, CDR3 sequences and most-parsimonious VDJ recombination scenarios were assigned using the TCRdist pipeline. In a later analysis, every TCR beta chain was defined by the combination of its CDR3 amino acid sequence and its V-gene family, and reads without a unique V-gene family were dropped. A later analysis removed 550 to 700 highly shared, low-generation-probability nucleotide sequences to deal with suspected cross-contamination and a sequencing artifact. In a later analysis, a clonal expansion index was calculated for each public chain from normalized within-repertoire ranks of inferred template counts. In a later analysis, generation probabilities were computed with a VDJ recombination model fitted to out-of-frame rearrangements, and the resulting probabilities were checked against IGoR. Hypergeometric tests were used in a later analysis to score TCR-TCR, TCR-HLA and TCR-CMV co-occurrence, with a repertoire-size bias correction applied to the TCR pairs. A later analysis estimated false discovery rates by permuting HLA or CMV assignments 20 times. In a later analysis, co-occurring TCRs were grouped using DBSCAN, and TCRdist sequence similarity was added for clustering within HLA-allele-positive subsets. For co-occurrence clustering, repertoires with fewer than 30,000 or more than 120,000 public chains were excluded, along with roughly 5 repertoires with anomalous nucleotide sharing. TCRdb's version of the immuneACCESS table is confined to in-frame rearrangements and falls short of the full clone set. An unresolved V gene accounts for under half of the shortfall where checked; the remainder is of unknown origin. The DNA was the basis for D and trimming; V, J and clone size are from that table. Here the sample has 170,000 or so clones; 75% to 90% occur a single time. Jointly, the top ten make up 5.5% to 7.5% of the sample.

The sample comprised PBMCs. The sequence links TRBV7-2 to TRBJ1-1; no confident D gene assignment can be made. This clonotype originated in a man in his thirties or forties in good health and CMV-seropositive. This receptor carries the CDR3 CASSFDKNTEAFF. The sequence in DNA is TGTGCCAGCAGCTTCGACAAGAACACTGAAGCTTTCTTT. The reference TRBV7-2 and TRBJ1-1 proteins fill in what lies around the CDR3, so the full variable domain reads GAGVSQSPSNKVTEKGKDVELRCDPISGHTALYWYRQSLGQGLEFLIYFQGNSAPDKSGLPSDRFSAERTGGSVSTLTIQRTQQEDSAVYLCASSFDKNTEAFFGQGTRLTVV.